This TCR beta chain derives from a study of cytomegalovirus exposure and HLA in healthy donors. About the study: It was reported in a later analysis that the same platform had been used for the 100 to 150 validation repertoires as for the approximately 700 first-cohort repertoires. Whole-study results and caveats: According to reports, the classifier identified cytomegalovirus status with high specificity and sensitivity. The CMV antigen specificity of a few CMV-associated chains was confirmed through in vitro analysis. Most TCRs appeared rarely, but some public TCRs recurred in many donors.

Note on this clone: The antigen remains unidentified.

The data were produced by immunoSEQ multiplex PCR, yet TCRdb's version contains in-frame clones alone and is incomplete. This table has more than 95,000 clones, more than 95% appearing once. Germline values: CDR1 SGHNT, CDR2 YYREEE (reference sequence). The CDR3 extends over 15 amino acids. The V and J ends lost 1 base and 9 bases, in that order; junction bases with no gene match: 4. Sequencing was performed on PBMCs. This TCR was recovered from a man younger than 30 in good health and CMV-seronegative. The chain is built from TRBV5-4 and TRBJ2-1, with 13 nucleotides matching TRBD2. CDR3 sequence reads: CASSLWTSGSREQFF. The DNA for the CDR3 is TGTGCCAGCAGCTTGTGGACTAGCGGGAGTCGTGAGCAGTTCTTC.